The text below deals with one TCR beta chain. Only one count was recorded for this clone. What this receptor recognizes is not known. No quality values exist for individual bases; no much larger clone is one base distant. The collaborating institutions used their own protocols to collect whole blood in K2EDTA tubes. Collaborator samples were shipped for TCRbeta analysis as frozen whole blood, isolated PBMCs, or DNA extracted from either sample type. V is shortened by 6 bases, J by 13 bases, and the region joining them spans 16 bases. Taken from the germline V gene (reference sequence), the CDR1 and CDR2 loops are LNHDA and SQIVND. Spanning cysteine to phenylalanine, the CDR3 consists of 12 amino acids. The sequence is cut down to CDR3 DNA, 36 bases in frame from base 1. The immunoSEQ Assay, a bias-controlled multiplex PCR, was used to amplify TCRbeta CDR3 regions from genomic DNA. The authors processed their data as follows. The number of nucleated cells in each sample was estimated from the amplification of reference gene primers within the assay. To quantify the absolute abundance of each unique TCRbeta CDR3 rearrangement, sequence reads were collapsed and filtered. Productive Simpson clonality was computed per sample as the square root of Simpson's diversity index over productive rearrangements. The table was pulled from immuneACCESS by TCRdb, which kept in-frame rearrangements only. Such tables lose some clones; where checked, under half of the loss comes from unresolved V genes, and the rest has no known cause. Clone size and V and J calls were adopted from that table, with D and trimming inferred from the DNA. A total of hundreds of thousands of clones appear in this sample, around 89% of them only once. 4% to 5.5% of the sample lies in the top ten.

This sample is drawn from a study of blood T cell repertoires in COVID-19 (TCRdb year 2020). In the study overall: Samples covering the acute and convalescent phases of COVID-19 were provided by collaborators in the United States, Italy and Spain. The material from the prospective study consisted of cDNA or gDNA derived from T cells, B-cell-depleted T cells, or PBMCs. The dataset comprised deeply sampled blood TCRbeta repertoires from subjects exposed to, actively infected with, or recovered from COVID-19. The repertoires were released in a freely available public database meant as a resource for research on the immune response to SARS-CoV-2. The samples were drawn from the first 160 participants of the ongoing ImmuneRACE study and from some 1,300 subjects provided by 6 global collaborators. Sample metadata almost always included a de-identified subject ID, COVID-19 status, age in years and sex. Where HLA class I and class II types were available, the types were taken from metadata supplied by the sample provider, not from assay-based typing.

Broad study findings and their caveats: Clinical and demographic metadata were provided uncurated, with the amount varying by source and participant.

Sequencing used peripheral blood. Rearrangement joined TRBV19 to TRBJ2-1; TRBD1 might be the D gene, on 6 matching bases. The clonotype was recovered from a woman younger than 45 with acute or convalescent COVID-19. The DNA sequence follows: TGTGCCAGTAGCCCATCAGGGGCGTACCAGTTCTTC. It codes for CASSPSGAYQFF.